This T cell receptor beta chain was captured by sequencing in a study of T cells in Graves' hyperthyroidism and ophthalmopathy. Amplification yielded TCR beta CDR3 regions, with RNA transcripts as the source. During a first-round RT-PCR of the TCR CDR3, the HTBI primer set was used. Each CDR3 protein is one row after TCRdb ran MiXCR on the multiplex PCR reads. In the table there are about 400,000 distinct CDR3 sequences, about 25% of which are singletons. Input material: blood. The receptor comes from a man aged 45-65 years with Graves' hyperthyroidism.

The chain's CDR3 is CASSFSENPGGYTF. CDR3 nucleotides: TGTGCCAGCTCTTTCTCAGAAAACCCGGGGGGCTACACCTTC. The V call is TRBV2, the J call TRBJ1-2; D gene uncertain. V was cut by 8 bases and J by 8 bases, with 21 bases left in between. Germline V gene data show CDR1 as SNHLY and CDR2 as FYNNEI. This CDR3 is built from 14 residues.